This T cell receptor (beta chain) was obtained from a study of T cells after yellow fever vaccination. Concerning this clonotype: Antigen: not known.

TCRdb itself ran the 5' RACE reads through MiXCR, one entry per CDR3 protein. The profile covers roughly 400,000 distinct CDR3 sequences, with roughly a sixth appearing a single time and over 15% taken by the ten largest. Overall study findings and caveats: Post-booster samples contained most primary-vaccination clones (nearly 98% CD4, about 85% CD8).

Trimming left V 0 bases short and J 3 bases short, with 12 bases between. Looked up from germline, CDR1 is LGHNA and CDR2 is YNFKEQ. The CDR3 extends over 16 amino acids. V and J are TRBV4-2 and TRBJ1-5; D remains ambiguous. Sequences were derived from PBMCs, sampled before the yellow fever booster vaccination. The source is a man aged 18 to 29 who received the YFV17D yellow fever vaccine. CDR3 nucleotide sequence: TGTGCCAGCAGCCAAGATGTGTCGGGGAACAATCAGCCCCAGCATTTT. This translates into CASSQDVSGNNQPQHF.